Shown below are 5 T cell receptor beta chains from a single sample sequenced in a study of shared clonotypes between healthy human individuals. Sequenced by immunoSEQ multiplex PCR; TCRdb stores in-frame clones only, minus some. Here the sample spans some 1.4 million clones, 96% being singletons. Source material: naive CD4+ T cells sorted from blood. Subset defined: CD45RA+ positively selected. The receptors were gathered from a man aged 25 to 40 in good health.

The chain uses TRBV5-1 and TRBJ1-1; D gene unclear. V lost 0 bases, J lost 0 bases, and 6 bases lay in between. Germline CDR1 and CDR2: SGHRS and YFSETQ. The CDR3 length is 14 residues. CDR3 DNA: TGCGCCAGCAGCTTGGAGTGGTTGAACACTGAAGCTTTCTTT. It translates to CASSLEWLNTEAFF.

The chain uses TRBV6-6 and TRBJ2-3; D remains ambiguous. CDR1 and CDR2 from the germline V gene are MNHNY and SVGAGI (reference sequence). This CDR3 has 15 residues. Trimming removed 5 bases from V and 1 base from J, with 13 bases in between. The CDR3 nucleotides are TGTGCCAGCAGTCCCATCGGCAGCGGCACAGATACGCAGTATTTT. It specifies CASSPIGSGTDTQYF.

This rearrangement joins TRBV11-2 to TRBJ2-5; no clear D. From germline, CDR1 is SGHAT and CDR2 FQNNGV. Trimming removed 0 bases at V and 3 bases at J, with 5 bases between. This CDR3 comprises 13 residues. The DNA for the CDR3 is TGTGCCAGCAGCTTAGAATTAAAAGAGACCCAGTACTTC. The encoded protein is CASSLELKETQYF.

The chain combines TRBV18 with TRBJ1-5, with D unclear. The V end was cut by 2 bases, the J end by 6 bases, with 5 bases between. Germline V gene sequence: CDR1 KGHSH, CDR2 LQKENI. This CDR3 is 12 amino acids long. The CDR3 spells CASSPEGQPQHF. The CDR3 coding sequence is TGTGCCAGCTCACCAGAAGGTCAGCCCCAGCATTTT.

This rearrangement joins TRBV5-1 to TRBJ2-1, with TRBD1 matching 9 bases. Germline V gene lookup returns CDR1 SGHRS and CDR2 YFSETQ. After removal of 2 bases from V and 6 bases from J, the junction contained 3 bases not matched to a gene. The CDR3 consists of 14 residues. CDR3 amino acids: CASSFTTGGNEQFF. CDR3 sequence (DNA): TGCGCCAGCAGCTTCACGACAGGGGGCAATGAGCAGTTCTTC. The full variable domain, its missing parts supplied by reference TRBV5-1 and TRBJ2-1, is KAGVTQTPRYLIKTRGQQVTLSCSPISGHRSVSWYQQTPGQGLQFLFEYFSETQRNKGNFPGRFSGRQFSNSRSEMNVSTLELGDSALYLCASSFTTGGNEQFFGPGTRLTVL.